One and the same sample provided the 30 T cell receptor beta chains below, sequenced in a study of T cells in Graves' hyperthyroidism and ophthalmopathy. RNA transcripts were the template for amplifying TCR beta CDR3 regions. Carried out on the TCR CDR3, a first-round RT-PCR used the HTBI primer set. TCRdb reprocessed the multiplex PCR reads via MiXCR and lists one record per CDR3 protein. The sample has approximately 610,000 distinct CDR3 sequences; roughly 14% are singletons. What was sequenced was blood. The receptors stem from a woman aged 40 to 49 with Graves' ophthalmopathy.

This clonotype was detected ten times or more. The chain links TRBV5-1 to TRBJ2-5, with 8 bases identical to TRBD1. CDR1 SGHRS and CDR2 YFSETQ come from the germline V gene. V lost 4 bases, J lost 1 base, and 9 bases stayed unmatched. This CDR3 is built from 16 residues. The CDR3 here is CASSKWTGSAQETQYF. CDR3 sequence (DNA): TGCGCCAGCAGCAAATGGACAGGGTCAGCCCAAGAGACCCAGTACTTC. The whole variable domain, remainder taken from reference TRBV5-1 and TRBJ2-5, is KAGVTQTPRYLIKTRGQQVTLSCSPISGHRSVSWYQQTPGQGLQFLFEYFSETQRNKGNFPGRFSGRQFSNSRSEMNVSTLELGDSALYLCASSKWTGSAQETQYFGPGTRLLVL.

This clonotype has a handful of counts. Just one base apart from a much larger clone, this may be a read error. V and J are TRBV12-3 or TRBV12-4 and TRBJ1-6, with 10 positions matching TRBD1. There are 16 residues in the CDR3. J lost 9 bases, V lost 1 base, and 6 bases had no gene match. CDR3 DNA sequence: TGTGCCAGCAGTTTAGGGACAGGGGGTCCGGGTTCACCCCTCCACTTT. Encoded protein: CASSLGTGGPGSPLHF.

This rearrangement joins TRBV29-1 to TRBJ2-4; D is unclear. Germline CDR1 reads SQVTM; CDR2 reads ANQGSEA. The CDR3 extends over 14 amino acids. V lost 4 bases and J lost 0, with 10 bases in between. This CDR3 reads CSVVGLLAKNIQYF. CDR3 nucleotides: TGCAGCGTTGTGGGTCTTCTAGCCAAAAACATTCAGTACTTC.

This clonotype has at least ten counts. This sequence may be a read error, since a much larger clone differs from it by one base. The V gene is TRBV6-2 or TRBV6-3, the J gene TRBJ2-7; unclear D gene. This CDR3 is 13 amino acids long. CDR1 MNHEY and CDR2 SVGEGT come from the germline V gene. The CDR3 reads CASSYSATYERYF. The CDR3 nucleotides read TGTGCCAGCAGTTATTCTGCCACCTACGAGCGGTACTTC.

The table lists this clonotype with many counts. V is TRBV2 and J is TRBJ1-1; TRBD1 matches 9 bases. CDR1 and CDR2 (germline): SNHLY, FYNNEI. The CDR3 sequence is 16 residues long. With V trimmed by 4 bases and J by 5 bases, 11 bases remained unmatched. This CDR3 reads CASSGAGQGRITEAFF. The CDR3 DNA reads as TGTGCCAGCAGTGGGGCAGGACAGGGGCGTATAACTGAAGCTTTCTTT.

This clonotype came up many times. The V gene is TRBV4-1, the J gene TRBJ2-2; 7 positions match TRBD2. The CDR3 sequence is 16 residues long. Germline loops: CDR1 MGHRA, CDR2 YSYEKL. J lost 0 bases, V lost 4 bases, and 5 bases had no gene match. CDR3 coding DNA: TGCGCCAGCAGCCTCAATAGCGGGTCGAACACCGGGGAGCTGTTTTTT. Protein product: CASSLNSGSNTGELFF.

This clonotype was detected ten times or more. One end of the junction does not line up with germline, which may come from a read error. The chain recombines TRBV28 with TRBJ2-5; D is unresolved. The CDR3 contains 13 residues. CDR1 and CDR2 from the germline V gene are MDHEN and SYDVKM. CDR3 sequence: CASSLNSQEAQYF. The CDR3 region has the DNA TGTGCCAGCAGCCTCAACAGCCAAGAGGCCCAGTACTTC.

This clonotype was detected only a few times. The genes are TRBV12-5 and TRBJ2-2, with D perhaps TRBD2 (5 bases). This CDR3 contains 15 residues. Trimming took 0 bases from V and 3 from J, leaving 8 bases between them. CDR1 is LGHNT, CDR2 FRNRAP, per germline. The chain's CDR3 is CASGLVLGDTGELFF. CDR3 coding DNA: TGTGCTAGTGGTTTGGTACTCGGGGACACCGGGGAGCTGTTTTTT.

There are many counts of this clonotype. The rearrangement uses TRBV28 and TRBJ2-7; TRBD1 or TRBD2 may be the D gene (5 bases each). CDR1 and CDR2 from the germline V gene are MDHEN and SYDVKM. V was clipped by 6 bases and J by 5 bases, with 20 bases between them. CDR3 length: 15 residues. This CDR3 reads CASSPGGTPGHEQYF. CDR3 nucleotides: TGTGCCAGCAGCCCTGGTGGGACCCCAGGGCACGAGCAGTACTTC.

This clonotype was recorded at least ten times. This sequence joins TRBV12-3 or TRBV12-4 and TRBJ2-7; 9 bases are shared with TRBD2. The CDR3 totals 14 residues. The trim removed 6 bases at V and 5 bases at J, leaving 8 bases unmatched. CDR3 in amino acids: CASRPSGRIHEQYF. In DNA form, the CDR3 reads TGTGCCAGCAGACCCAGCGGGAGGATCCACGAGCAGTACTTC.

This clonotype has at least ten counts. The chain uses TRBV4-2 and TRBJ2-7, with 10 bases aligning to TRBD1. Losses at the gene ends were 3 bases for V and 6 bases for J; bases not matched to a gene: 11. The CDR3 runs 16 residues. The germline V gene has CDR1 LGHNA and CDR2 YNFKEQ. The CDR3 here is CASSHQPGQGISEQYF. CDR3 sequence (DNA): TGTGCCAGCAGCCACCAGCCGGGACAGGGGATAAGCGAGCAGTACTTC.

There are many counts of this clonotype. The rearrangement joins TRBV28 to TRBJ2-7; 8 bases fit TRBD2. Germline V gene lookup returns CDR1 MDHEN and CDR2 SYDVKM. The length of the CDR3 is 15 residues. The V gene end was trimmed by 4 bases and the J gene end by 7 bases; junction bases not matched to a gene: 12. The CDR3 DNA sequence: TGTGCCAGCAGTTCCCATAGCGGGAAGGAGGGGGAGCAGTACTTC. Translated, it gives CASSSHSGKEGEQYF.

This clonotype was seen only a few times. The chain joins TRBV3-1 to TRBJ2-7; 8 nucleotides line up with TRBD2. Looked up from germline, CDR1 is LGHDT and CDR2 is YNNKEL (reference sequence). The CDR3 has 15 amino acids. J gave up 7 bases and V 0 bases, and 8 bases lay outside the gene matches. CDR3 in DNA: TGTGCCAGCAGCCAAGATTTGGCTAGCGGGCGGGAGCAGTACTTC. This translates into CASSQDLASGREQYF.

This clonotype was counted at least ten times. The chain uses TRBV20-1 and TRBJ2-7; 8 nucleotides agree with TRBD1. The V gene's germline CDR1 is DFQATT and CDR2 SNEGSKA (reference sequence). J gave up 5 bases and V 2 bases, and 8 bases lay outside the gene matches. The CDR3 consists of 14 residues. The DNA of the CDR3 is TGCAGTGCTAGACGGCAGGGGGCGCAAGACGAGCAGTACTTC. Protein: CSARRQGAQDEQYF.

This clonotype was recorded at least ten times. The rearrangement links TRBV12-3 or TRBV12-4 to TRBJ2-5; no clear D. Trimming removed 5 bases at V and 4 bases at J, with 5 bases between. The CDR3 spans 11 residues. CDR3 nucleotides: TGTGCCAGCAGTCGGCTAGAGACCCAGTACTTC. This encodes CASSRLETQYF.

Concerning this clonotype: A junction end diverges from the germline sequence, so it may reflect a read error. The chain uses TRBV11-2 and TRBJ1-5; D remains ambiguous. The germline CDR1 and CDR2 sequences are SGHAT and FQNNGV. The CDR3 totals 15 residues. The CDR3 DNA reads TGTGCCAGCAGCAAGAGGACCACTAGCAATCAGCTCCAGCATTTT. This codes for CASSKRTTSNQLQHF.

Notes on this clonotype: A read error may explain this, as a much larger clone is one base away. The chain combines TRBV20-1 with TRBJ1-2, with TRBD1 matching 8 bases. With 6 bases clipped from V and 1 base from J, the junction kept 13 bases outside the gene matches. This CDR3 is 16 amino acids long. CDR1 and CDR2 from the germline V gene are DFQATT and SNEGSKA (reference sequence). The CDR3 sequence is CSASDPNRGVNYGYTF. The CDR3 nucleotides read TGCAGTGCCTCGGACCCCAACAGGGGGGTTAACTATGGCTACACCTTC.

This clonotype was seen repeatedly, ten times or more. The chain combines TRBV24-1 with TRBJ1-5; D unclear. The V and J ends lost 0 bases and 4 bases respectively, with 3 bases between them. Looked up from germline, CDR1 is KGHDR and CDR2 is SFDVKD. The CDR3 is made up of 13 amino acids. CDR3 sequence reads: CATSDLSNQPQHF. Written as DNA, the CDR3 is TGTGCCACCAGTGATTTGAGTAATCAGCCCCAGCATTTT.

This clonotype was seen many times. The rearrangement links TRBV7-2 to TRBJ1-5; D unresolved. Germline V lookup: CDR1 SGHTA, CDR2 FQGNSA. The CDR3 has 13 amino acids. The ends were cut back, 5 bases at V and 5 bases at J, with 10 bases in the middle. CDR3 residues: CASSDEVHQPQHF. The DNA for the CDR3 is TGTGCCAGCAGCGACGAAGTGCATCAGCCCCAGCATTTT.

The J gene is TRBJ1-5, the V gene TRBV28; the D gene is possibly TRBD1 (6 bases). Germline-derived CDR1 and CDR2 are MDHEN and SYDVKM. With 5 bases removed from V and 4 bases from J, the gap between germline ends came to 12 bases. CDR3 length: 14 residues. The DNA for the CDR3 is TGTGCCAGCAGTGACGGGGGGCCGAATCAGCCCCAGCATTTT. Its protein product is CASSDGGPNQPQHF. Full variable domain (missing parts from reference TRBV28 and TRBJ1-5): DVKVTQSSRYLVKRTGEKVFLECVQDMDHENMFWYRQDPGLGLRLIYFSYDVKMKEKGDIPEGYSVSREKKERFSLILESASTNQTSMYLCASSDGGPNQPQHFGDGTRLSIL.

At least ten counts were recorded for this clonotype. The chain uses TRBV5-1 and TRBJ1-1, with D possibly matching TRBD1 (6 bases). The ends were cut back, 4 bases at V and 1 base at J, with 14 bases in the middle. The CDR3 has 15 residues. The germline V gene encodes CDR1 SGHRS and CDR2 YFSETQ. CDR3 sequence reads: CASSLHLTGNTEAFF. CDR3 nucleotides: TGCGCCAGCAGCCTTCACCTGACAGGGAACACTGAAGCTTTCTTT. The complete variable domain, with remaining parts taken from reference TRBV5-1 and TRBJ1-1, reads KAGVTQTPRYLIKTRGQQVTLSCSPISGHRSVSWYQQTPGQGLQFLFEYFSETQRNKGNFPGRFSGRQFSNSRSEMNVSTLELGDSALYLCASSLHLTGNTEAFFGQGTRLTVV.

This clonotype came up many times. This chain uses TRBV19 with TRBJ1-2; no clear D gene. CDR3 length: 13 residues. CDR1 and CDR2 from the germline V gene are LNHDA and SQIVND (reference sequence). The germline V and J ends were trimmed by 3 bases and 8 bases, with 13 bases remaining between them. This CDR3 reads CASSIRSKRGYTF. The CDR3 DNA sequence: TGTGCCAGTAGTATCCGCAGCAAGAGGGGCTACACCTTC.

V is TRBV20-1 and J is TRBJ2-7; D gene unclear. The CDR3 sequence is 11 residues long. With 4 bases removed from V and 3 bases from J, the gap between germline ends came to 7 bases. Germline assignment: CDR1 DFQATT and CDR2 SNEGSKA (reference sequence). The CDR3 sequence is CSAKPSYEQYF. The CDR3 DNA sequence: TGCAGTGCTAAACCTAGCTACGAGCAGTACTTC.

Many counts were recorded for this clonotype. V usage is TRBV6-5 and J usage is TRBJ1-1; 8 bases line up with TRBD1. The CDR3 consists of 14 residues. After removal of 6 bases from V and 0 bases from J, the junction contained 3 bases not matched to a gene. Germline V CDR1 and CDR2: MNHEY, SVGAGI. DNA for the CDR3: TGTGCCAGCAGCGCGGGACAGGTGAACACTGAAGCTTTCTTT. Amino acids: CASSAGQVNTEAFF.

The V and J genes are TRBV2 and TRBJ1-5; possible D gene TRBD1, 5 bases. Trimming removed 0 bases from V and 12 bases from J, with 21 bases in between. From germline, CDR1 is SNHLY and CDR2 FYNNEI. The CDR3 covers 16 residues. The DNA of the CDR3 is TGTGCCAGCAGTGAAGCGGGACTGGGTGACCCAGCCGGCCAGCATTTT. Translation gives CASSEAGLGDPAGQHF.

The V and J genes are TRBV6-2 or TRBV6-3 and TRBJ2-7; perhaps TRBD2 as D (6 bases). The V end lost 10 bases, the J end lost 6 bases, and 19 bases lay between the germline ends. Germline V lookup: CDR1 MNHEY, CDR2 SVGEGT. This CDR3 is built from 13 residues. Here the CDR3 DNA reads TGTGCCACCGAGGAGACTAGAGGTCTCGAGCAGTACTTC. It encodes CATEETRGLEQYF.

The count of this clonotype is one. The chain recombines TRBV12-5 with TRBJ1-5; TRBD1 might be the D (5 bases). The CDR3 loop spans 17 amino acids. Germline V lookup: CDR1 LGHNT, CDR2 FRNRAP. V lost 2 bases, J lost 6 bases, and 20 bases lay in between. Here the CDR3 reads CASGLILHDRKPQPQHF. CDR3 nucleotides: TGTGCTAGTGGTTTGATTCTCCACGACAGAAAACCTCAGCCCCAGCATTTT.

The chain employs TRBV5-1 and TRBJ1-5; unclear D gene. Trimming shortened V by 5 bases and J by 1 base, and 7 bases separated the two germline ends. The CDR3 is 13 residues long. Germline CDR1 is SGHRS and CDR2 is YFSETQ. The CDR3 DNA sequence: TGCGCCAGCAGGCGGAGCAGCAATCAGCCCCAGCATTTT. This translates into CASRRSSNQPQHF. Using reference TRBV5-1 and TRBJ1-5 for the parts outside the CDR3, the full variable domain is KAGVTQTPRYLIKTRGQQVTLSCSPISGHRSVSWYQQTPGQGLQFLFEYFSETQRNKGNFPGRFSGRQFSNSRSEMNVSTLELGDSALYLCASRRSSNQPQHFGDGTRLSIL.

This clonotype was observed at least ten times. The DNA of the CDR3 is TGTGCCAGCAGCCCAGCCCAGGGCTCTGGGTACACCATATATTTT. Translation gives CASSPAQGSGYTIYF. J is TRBJ1-3 and V is TRBV7-2, with D possibly being TRBD1 (5 bases). The V gene lost 5 bases and the J gene lost 8 bases, with 19 bases spanning the gap. This CDR3 spans 15 amino acids. The germline V gene encodes CDR1 SGHTA and CDR2 FQGNSA.

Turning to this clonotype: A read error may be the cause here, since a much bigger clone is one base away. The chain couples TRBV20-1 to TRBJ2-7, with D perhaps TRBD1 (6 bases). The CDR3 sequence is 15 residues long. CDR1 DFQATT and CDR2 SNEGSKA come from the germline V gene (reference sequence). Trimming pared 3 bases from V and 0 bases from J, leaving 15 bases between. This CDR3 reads CSARTGQSISYEQYF. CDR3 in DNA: TGCAGTGCTAGGACCGGACAGAGTATCTCCTACGAGCAGTACTTC.